The TCR beta chain under discussion was sequenced for a study of blood T cell repertoires in COVID-19. Turning to the study itself: There were acute and convalescent COVID-19 samples, and they came from the United States, Italy and Spain. PBMCs, B-cell-depleted T cells, or T cells were the source of the cDNA or gDNA that made up the material.

The length of the CDR3 is 14 residues. Germline CDR1 and CDR2: SGHTA and FQGNSA. Trimming left V 1 base short and J 3 bases short, with 7 bases between. Authors' processing steps: From reference gene primer amplification, estimates of nucleated cell counts were derived. Here immunoSEQ multiplex PCR was the method, and the copy in TCRdb shows in-frame clones only, minus some. V, J and clone size are those of that table, while D and trimming were read from the DNA. This table holds about 46,000 clones, approximately 85% found once. The V call is TRBV7-2, the J call TRBJ1-5; D unresolved. The TCR comes from a woman of 80 years or more with COVID-19, enrolled during active disease. The sequenced material came from peripheral blood. The DNA of the CDR3 is TGTGCCAGCAGCTTAGGGGCTCCCAATCAGCCCCAGCATTTT. This sequence encodes CASSLGAPNQPQHF.